The clone carrying this TCR beta chain was observed a handful of times. V shed 4 bases and J 2 bases; nucleotides not matched to a gene: 0. This CDR3 comprises 14 residues. The germline V gene has CDR1 ENHRY and CDR2 SYGVKD. The data stem from a study of T cells in Graves' hyperthyroidism and ophthalmopathy. Amplification yielded TCR beta CDR3 regions, with RNA transcripts as the source. Initially, a first-round RT-PCR of the TCR CDR3 employed the HTBI primer set. TCRdb ran MiXCR on the multiplex PCR reads and lists one entry per CDR3 protein. The data hold under 550,000 distinct CDR3 sequences, with just under 20% observed a single time.

Sequencing input: blood. The genes are TRBV10-3 and TRBJ1-5; 9 bases are a match to TRBD1. The TCR originated in a man aged 35-49 years with Graves' ophthalmopathy. The CDR3 coding sequence is TGTGCCATCAGTGGGACAGGGGGCAATCAGCCCCAGCATTTT. Translated, it gives CAISGTGGNQPQHF.